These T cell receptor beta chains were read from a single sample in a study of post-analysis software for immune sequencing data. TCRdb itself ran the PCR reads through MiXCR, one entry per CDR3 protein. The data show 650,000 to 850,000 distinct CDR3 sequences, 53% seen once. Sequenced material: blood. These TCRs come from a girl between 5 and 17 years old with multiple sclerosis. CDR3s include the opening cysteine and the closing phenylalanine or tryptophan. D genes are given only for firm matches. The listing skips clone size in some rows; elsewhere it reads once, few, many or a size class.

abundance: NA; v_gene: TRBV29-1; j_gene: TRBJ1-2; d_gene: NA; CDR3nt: TGCAGCGTAACCCCCCGAGCTAACTATGGCTACACCTTC; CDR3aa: CSVTPRANYGYTF
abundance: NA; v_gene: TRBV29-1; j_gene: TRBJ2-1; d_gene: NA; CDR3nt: TGCAGCGTTGAAAGGCAAGCAGCGTCCCTCAATGAGCAGTTCTTC; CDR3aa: CSVERQAASLNEQFF
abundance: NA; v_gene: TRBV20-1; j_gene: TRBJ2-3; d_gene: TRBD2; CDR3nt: TGCAGTGCTAGAAAGCTACTAGCGGGAGTGTCAGATACGCAGTATTTT; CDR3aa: CSARKLLAGVSDTQYF
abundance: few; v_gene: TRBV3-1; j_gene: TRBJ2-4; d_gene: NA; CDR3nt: TGTGCCAGCAGCCCCCGGGACGGACTAAACATTCAGTACTTC; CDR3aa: CASSPRDGLNIQYF
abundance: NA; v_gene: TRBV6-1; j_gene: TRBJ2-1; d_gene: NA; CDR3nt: TGTGCCAGCAGTGAAATTGGTCATGAGCAGTTCTTC; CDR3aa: CASSEIGHEQFF
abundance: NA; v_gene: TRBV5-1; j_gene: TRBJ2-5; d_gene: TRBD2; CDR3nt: TGCGCCAGCAGCTTGATCGGGCGGGAGCTCAGCAAGACCCAGTACTTC; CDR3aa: CASSLIGRELSKTQYF
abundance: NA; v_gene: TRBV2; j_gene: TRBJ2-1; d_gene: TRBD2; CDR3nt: TGTGCCAGCAGCTCCGGACTAGCGGGAGTACCAAGCGAGCAGTTCTTC; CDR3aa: CASSSGLAGVPSEQFF
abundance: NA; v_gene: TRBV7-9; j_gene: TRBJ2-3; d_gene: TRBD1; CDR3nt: TGTGCCAGCAGCCCGTGGACAGGCATAACAGATACGCAGTATTTT; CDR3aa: CASSPWTGITDTQYF
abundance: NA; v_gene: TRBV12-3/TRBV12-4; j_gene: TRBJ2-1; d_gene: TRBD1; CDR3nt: TGTGCCAGCAGGTCCGGGACAGGGTTCTACAATGAGCAGTTCTTC; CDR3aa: CASRSGTGFYNEQFF
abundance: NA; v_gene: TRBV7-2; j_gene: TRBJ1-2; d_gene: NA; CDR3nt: TGTGCCAGCAGCTTAATGGAGGGTGGCTACACCTTC; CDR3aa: CASSLMEGGYTF
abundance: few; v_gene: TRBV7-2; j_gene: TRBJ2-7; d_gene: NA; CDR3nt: TGTGCCAGCAGCTTAGATGTCGAGGGGTACGAGCAGTACTTC; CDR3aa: CASSLDVEGYEQYF
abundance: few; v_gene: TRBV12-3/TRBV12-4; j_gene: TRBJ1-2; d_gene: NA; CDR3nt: TGTGCCAGCAGCCCCTCGCGGGAATATGGCTACACCTTC; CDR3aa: CASSPSREYGYTF
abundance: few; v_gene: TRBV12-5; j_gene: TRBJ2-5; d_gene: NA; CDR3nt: TGTGCTAGTGGCCTCTCCCGCCGGGAGACCCAGTACTTC; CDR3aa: CASGLSRRETQYF
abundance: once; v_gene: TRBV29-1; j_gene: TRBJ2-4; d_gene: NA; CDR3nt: TGCAGCGTTCGGGGACTCCTAGCCAAAAACATTCAGTACTTC; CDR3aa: CSVRGLLAKNIQYF
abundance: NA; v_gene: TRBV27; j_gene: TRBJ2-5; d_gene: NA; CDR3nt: TGTGCCAGCAGCCCCGCGGCGGGGGTTAAAAGGGGGCGACAAGAGACCCAGTACTTC; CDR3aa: CASSPAAGVKRGRQETQYF
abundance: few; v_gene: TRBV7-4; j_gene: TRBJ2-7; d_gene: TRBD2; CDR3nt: TGTGCCAGCAGCTTAGTTAGGTTCGGACTAGCGGGAGACTACGAGCAGTACTTC; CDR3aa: CASSLVRFGLAGDYEQYF
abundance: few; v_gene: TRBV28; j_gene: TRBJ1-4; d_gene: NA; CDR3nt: TGTGCCAGCAGCCACACGGCTGGCGGGGCAAATGAAAAACTGTTTTTT; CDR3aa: CASSHTAGGANEKLFF
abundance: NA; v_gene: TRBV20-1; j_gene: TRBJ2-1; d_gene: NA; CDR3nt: TGCAGTGTTAGGACTCTATCCTACAATGAGCAGTTCTTC; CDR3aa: CSVRTLSYNEQFF
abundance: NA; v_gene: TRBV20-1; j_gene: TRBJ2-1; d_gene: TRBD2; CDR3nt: TGCAGTGCGTCCGGGACTAGAGGTATCAATGAGCAGTTCTTC; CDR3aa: CSASGTRGINEQFF
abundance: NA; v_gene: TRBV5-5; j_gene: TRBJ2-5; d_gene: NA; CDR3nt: TGTGCCAGCAGCTTGGATCCGATAAAGGGTGAGACCCAGTACTTC; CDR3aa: CASSLDPIKGETQYF
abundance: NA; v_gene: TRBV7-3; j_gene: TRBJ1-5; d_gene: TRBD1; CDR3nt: TGTGCCAGCAGCCATCCAACCGGGACAGTTAGCAATCAGCCCCAGCATTTT; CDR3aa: CASSHPTGTVSNQPQHF
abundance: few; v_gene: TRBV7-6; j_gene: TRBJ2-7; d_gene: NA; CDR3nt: TGTGCCAGCAGACTCGATGAGACTAGCTACGAGCAGTACTTC; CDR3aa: CASRLDETSYEQYF
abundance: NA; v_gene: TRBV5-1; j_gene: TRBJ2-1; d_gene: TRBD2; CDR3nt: TGCGCCAGCAGCTTGGAAACGCTAGCGGGGGGACACTCCTACAATGAGCAGTTCTTC; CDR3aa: CASSLETLAGGHSYNEQFF
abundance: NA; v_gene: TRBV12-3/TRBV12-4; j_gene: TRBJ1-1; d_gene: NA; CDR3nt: TGTGCCAGCAGCCGCCGGGAAGGAACTGAAGCTTTCTTT; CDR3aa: CASSRREGTEAFF
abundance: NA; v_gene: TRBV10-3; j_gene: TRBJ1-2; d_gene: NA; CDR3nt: TGTGCCATCACCAGCTCAGGAGGCCATGGCTACACCTTC; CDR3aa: CAITSSGGHGYTF
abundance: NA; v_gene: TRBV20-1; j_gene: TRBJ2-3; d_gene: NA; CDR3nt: TGCAGTGCTAGAGATCGTCATCCCTATACGCAGTATTTT; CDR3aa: CSARDRHPYTQYF
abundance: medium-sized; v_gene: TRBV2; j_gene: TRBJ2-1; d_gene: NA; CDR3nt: TGTGCCAGCAGCGCCGGGATCAATGAGCAGTTCTTC; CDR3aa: CASSAGINEQFF
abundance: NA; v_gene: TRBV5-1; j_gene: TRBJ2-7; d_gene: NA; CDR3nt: TGCGCCAGCAGCTTGGTACCAATAAACAGCTACGAGCAGTACTTC; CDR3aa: CASSLVPINSYEQYF
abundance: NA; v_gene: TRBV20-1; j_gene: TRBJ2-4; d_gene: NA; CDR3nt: TGCAGTGCTATTATAGTAGCCAAAAACATTCAGTACTTC; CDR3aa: CSAIIVAKNIQYF
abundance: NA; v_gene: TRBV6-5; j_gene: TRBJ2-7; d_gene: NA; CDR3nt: TGTGCCAGCAGTCCTCAGGGAACTACGCGGGAGCAGTACTTC; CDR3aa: CASSPQGTTREQYF
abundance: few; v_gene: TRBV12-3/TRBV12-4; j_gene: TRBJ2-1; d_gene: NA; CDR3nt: TGTGCCAGCAGTTTAAGAGGGTGGGACAATGAGCAGTTCTTC; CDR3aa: CASSLRGWDNEQFF
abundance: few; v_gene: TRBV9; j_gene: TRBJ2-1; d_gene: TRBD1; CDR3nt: TGTGCCAGCAGCGTGGGACAGGGTGTATGGAATGAGCAGTTCTTC; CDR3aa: CASSVGQGVWNEQFF
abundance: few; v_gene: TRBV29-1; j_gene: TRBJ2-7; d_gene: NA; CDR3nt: TGCAGCGTTGAAGGGGCAGGTCCCTACGAGCAGTACTTC; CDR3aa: CSVEGAGPYEQYF
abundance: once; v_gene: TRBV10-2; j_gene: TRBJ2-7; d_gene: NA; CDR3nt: TGCGCCAGCCTCCGACAGGGAGGCGAGCAGTACTTC; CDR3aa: CASLRQGGEQYF
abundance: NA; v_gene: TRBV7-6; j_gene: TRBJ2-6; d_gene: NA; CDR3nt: TGTGCCAGCAGCTTAGGGGGAGGAGGGGAGCATAGGTCTGGGGCCAACGTCCTGACTTTC; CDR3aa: CASSLGGGGEHRSGANVLTF
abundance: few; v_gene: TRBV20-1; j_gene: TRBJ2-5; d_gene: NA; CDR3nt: TGCAGTGCTAGTCCCCGGACACTCCAAGAGACCCAGTACTTC; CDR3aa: CSASPRTLQETQYF
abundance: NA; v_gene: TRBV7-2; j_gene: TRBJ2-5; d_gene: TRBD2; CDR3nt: TGTGCCAGCAGCGGGGGGACCCGGACTAGTGAGACCCAGTACTTC; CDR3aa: CASSGGTRTSETQYF
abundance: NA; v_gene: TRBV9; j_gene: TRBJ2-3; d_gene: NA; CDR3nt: TGTGCCAGCAGCTTCCTAGCGGGGACAGGGGCCCCAGATACGCAGTATTTT; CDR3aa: CASSFLAGTGAPDTQYF
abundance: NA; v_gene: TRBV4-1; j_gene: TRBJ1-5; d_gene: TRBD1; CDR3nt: TGCGCCAGCAGCCACGGACAGGGTAAGGGTTCCAATCAGCCCCAGCATTTT; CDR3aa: CASSHGQGKGSNQPQHF
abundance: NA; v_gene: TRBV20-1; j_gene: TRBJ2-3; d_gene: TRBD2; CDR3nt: TGCAGTGCTAGAGATGAGGAGCGGGGAGAAGTGGTTCAAGGTACGCAGTATTTT; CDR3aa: CSARDEERGEVVQGTQYF
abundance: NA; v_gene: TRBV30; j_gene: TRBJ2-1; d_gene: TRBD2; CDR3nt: TGTGCCTGGAGTGTCTCTAGCGGGAGGGCCAATGAGCAGTTCTTC; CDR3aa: CAWSVSSGRANEQFF
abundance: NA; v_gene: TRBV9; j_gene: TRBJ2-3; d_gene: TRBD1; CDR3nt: TGTGCCAGCAGCGTGCGGACAGGGGGAGGCACAGATACGCAGTATTTT; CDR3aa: CASSVRTGGGTDTQYF
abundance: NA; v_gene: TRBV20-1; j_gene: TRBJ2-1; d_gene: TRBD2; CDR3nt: TGCAGTGCTCCCTCCCGGGGACGCGGGAGCTCCTACAATGAGCAGTTCTTC; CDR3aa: CSAPSRGRGSSYNEQFF
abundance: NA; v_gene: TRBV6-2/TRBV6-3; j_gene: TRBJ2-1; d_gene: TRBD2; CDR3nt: TGTGCCAGCAGTTACCGAGCGGGAGTACCCTACAATGAGCAGTTCTTC; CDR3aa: CASSYRAGVPYNEQFF
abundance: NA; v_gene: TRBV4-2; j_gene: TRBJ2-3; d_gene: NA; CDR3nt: TGTGCCAGCGGCCAAACAGGGACTGCTTTCACAGATACGCAGTATTTT; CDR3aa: CASGQTGTAFTDTQYF